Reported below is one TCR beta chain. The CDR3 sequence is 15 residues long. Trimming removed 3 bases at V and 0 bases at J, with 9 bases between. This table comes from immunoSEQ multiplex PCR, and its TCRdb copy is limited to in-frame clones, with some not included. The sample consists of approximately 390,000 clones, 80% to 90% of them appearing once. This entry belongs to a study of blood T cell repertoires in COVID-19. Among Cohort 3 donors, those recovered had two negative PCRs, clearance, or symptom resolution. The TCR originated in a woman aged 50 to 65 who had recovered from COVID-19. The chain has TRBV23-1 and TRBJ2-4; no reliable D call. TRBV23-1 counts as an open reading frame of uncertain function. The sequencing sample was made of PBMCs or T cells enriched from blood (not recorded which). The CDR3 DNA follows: TGCGCCAGCAGTCACAAGCGCCCAGCCAAAAACATTCAGTACTTC. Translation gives CASSHKRPAKNIQYF.